Presented here are 15 T cell receptor beta chains from one specimen sequenced in a study of shared clonotypes between healthy human individuals (dated by TCRdb to 2020 to 2021). CD8 naive samples were CD45RO-negative cells positively selected for CCR7, giving a CD45RA+CCR7+ population that excluded TemRA cells. Receptor libraries were prepared by the immunoSEQ multiplex PCR assay. Held by TCRdb, this immuneACCESS table contains in-frame sequences only and omits some clones. Under half of the omission traces to an unresolved V gene where checked; the cause of the rest is unknown. Within this sample are roughly 600,000 clones, with roughly 98% of them counted one time only. The ten largest clones capture 0.3% to 0.35% of the sample. The sequenced sample consisted of naive CD8+ T cells sorted from blood. What the cell subset or site label conveys for this sample: CD45RA+CCR7+. The receptor source for this set is a man aged 25 to 40 in good health.

The genes are TRBV27 and TRBJ2-7; no firm D call. The ends were cut back, 6 bases at V and 12 bases at J, with 15 bases in the middle. The CDR3 has 11 residues. CDR1 and CDR2 (germline): MNHEY, SMNVEV (reference sequence). The CDR3 region is CASSTALTLYF. The CDR3 coding sequence is TGTGCCAGCAGCACCGCTTTGACCCTGTACTTC.

The CDR3 here is CSALGVPSYEQYF. For the CDR3, the DNA is TGCAGCGCTCTCGGGGTGCCCAGTTACGAGCAGTACTTC. The chain employs TRBV29-1 and TRBJ2-7; D is possibly TRBD2 (5 bases). Germline assignment: CDR1 SQVTM and CDR2 ANQGSEA. V lost 7 bases and J 4 bases, leaving 17 bases between the germline ends. The CDR3 totals 13 residues.

The chain has TRBV7-9 and TRBJ2-2; 10 positions match TRBD1. Germline V lookup: CDR1 SEHNR, CDR2 FQNEAQ (reference sequence). CDR3 length equals 14 residues. Unmatched junction bases numbered 5, after V lost 5 bases and J lost 8 bases. The CDR3 protein is CASSPWDRGGELFF. The CDR3 DNA reads TGTGCCAGCAGCCCCTGGGACAGGGGAGGGGAGCTGTTTTTT.

The chain joins TRBV29-1 to TRBJ2-7, with D perhaps TRBD1 (6 bases). Looked up from germline, CDR1 is SQVTM and CDR2 is ANQGSEA. The CDR3 has 16 amino acids. V lost 1 base and J lost 2, with 18 bases in between. This CDR3 is CSVEAGDKGPAYEQYF. The CDR3 DNA is TGCAGCGTTGAAGCTGGGGACAAGGGACCAGCCTACGAGCAGTACTTC.

The V gene is TRBV30, the J gene TRBJ2-1; D might be TRBD2 (5 bases). The CDR3 runs to 12 residues. Per the germline V gene, CDR1 is GTSNPN and CDR2 is SVGIG (reference sequence). The ends were cut back, 2 bases at V and 6 bases at J, with 8 bases in the middle. CDR3 coding DNA: TGTGCCTGGAGTCCGGGGATCAATGAGCAGTTCTTC. Encoded protein: CAWSPGINEQFF.

The V call is TRBV10-2, the J call TRBJ2-7; D is unclear. Germline CDR1 reads WSHSY; CDR2 reads SAAADI. The germline V and J ends were trimmed by 6 bases and 0 bases, with 15 bases remaining between them. CDR3 size: 15 residues. The CDR3 bases are TGCGCCAGCAGCCAACACCGGCTGGACTCCTACGAGCAGTACTTC. Its translation: CASSQHRLDSYEQYF.

The rearrangement links TRBV10-3 to TRBJ2-7; D is unclear. V lost 6 bases to trimming and J lost 7 bases, with 13 bases between them. This CDR3 region has 12 residues. Germline-derived CDR1 and CDR2 are ENHRY and SYGVKD. CDR3 amino acids: CAIRTGTREQYF. The CDR3 DNA follows: TGTGCCATCAGGACCGGCACCCGGGAGCAGTACTTC.

The chain couples TRBV5-1 to TRBJ2-6; D remains unclear. The germline gives CDR1 SGHRS, CDR2 YFSETQ. Trimming took off 4 bases at V and 0 bases at J, with 20 bases between the two ends. The CDR3 spans 19 residues. The CDR3 here is CASSPSVDGTHSGANVLTF. The DNA of the CDR3 is TGCGCCAGCAGCCCCTCGGTGGATGGAACCCACTCTGGGGCCAACGTCCTGACTTTC.

The rearrangement links TRBV2 to TRBJ1-5; 9 bases align to TRBD1. Germline V CDR1 and CDR2: SNHLY, FYNNEI. The CDR3 consists of 15 residues. V gave up 10 bases and J gave up 2 bases; unmatched junction bases: 9. Here the CDR3 DNA reads TGTGCCACCCACCCGGGACAGGGAGGCAATCAGCCCCAGCATTTT. It codes for CATHPGQGGNQPQHF.

This chain uses TRBV29-1 with TRBJ2-7, with 7 bases aligning to TRBD2. CDR3 length: 14 amino acids. V lost 7 bases, J lost 5 bases, and 14 bases stayed unmatched. From germline, CDR1 is SQVTM and CDR2 ANQGSEA. CDR3 sequence: CSATLAGDPHEQYF. DNA of the CDR3: TGCAGCGCCACTCTTGCGGGAGATCCTCACGAGCAGTACTTC.

The chain is built from TRBV28 and TRBJ2-1; possible D gene TRBD2, 5 bases. The V end was cut by 7 bases, the J end by 5 bases, with 15 bases between. The CDR3 runs 14 residues. In germline, CDR1 is MDHEN, CDR2 SYDVKM. CDR3 sequence reads: CASTRTGRDNEQFF. The CDR3 DNA is TGTGCCAGCACCAGGACTGGTCGAGACAATGAGCAGTTCTTC. The complete variable domain, with remaining parts taken from reference TRBV28 and TRBJ2-1, reads DVKVTQSSRYLVKRTGEKVFLECVQDMDHENMFWYRQDPGLGLRLIYFSYDVKMKEKGDIPEGYSVSREKKERFSLILESASTNQTSMYLCASTRTGRDNEQFFGPGTRLTVL.

This clone was seen only once. The V call is TRBV14, the J call TRBJ2-1; TRBD2 matches 8 bases. The CDR3 covers 14 residues. CDR1 is SGHDN and CDR2 is FVKESK in the germline V gene. With 2 bases clipped from V and 8 bases from J, the junction kept 5 bases outside the gene matches. The CDR3 coding sequence is TGTGCCAGCAGCCAACGACTAGCGTTCGATGAGCAGTTCTTC. This codes for CASSQRLAFDEQFF. Drawing the rest from reference TRBV14 and TRBJ2-1, the complete variable domain is EAGVTQFPSHSVIEKGQTVTLRCDPISGHDNLYWYRRVMGKEIKFLLHFVKESKQDESGMPNNRFLAERTGGTYSTLKVQPAELEDSGVYFCASSQRLAFDEQFFGPGTRLTVL.

This chain uses TRBV6-5 with TRBJ1-2, with D perhaps matching TRBD1 (5 bases). Trimming pared 2 bases from V and 4 bases from J, leaving 17 bases between. Germline V gene data show CDR1 as MNHEY and CDR2 as SVGAGI. This CDR3 spans 16 amino acids. CDR3 loop: CASSYSRVGDPYGYTF. The CDR3 nucleotides are TGTGCCAGCAGTTACAGCCGTGTAGGGGATCCCTATGGCTACACCTTC.

The chain carries TRBV7-9 and TRBJ1-1; TRBD1 is a possible D gene (6 bases). V was shortened by 1 base and J by 8 bases, with 11 bases between the two germline ends. Germline CDR1 and CDR2: SEHNR and FQNEAQ (reference sequence). The CDR3 runs to 13 residues. The CDR3 is CASSLGRGSEAFF. The CDR3 DNA is TGTGCCAGCAGCTTAGGGAGGGGGTCGGAAGCTTTCTTT. Full variable domain (missing parts from reference TRBV7-9 and TRBJ1-1): DTGVSQNPRHKITKRGQNVTFRCDPISEHNRLYWYRQTLGQGPEFLTYFQNEAQLEKSRLLSDRFSAERPKGSFSTLEIQRTEQGDSAMYLCASSLGRGSEAFFGQGTRLTVV.

V is TRBV14 and J is TRBJ2-1; D gene unclear. The CDR3 sequence is 15 residues long. CDR1 SGHDN and CDR2 FVKESK come from the germline V gene. V gave up 1 base and J gave up 10 bases, with 17 bases separating them. The CDR3 loop reads CASSQAVAPFEEQFF. CDR3 nucleotide sequence: TGTGCCAGCAGCCAAGCAGTAGCCCCTTTCGAGGAGCAGTTCTTC.